The rows below give T cell receptor beta chains drawn from one sample of a study of blood T cells in healthy people across ages. TCRdb re-analysed the 5' RACE reads in MiXCR, keeping a single row per CDR3 protein. The sample has about 1.8 million distinct CDR3 sequences; approximately 50% are singletons. Sequenced: blood. These receptor sequences come from a woman aged 40 to 55 in good health. Each CDR3 is given with its conserved first and last residue. Fields, in order: clone size, V gene, J gene, D gene, CDR3 protein, CDR3 DNA. D genes are given only for firm matches. The size field is filled for only some rows; it gives once, few, many or a size class.

clone size: once
V gene: TRBV7-3
J gene: TRBJ2-1
D gene: TRBD1
CDR3 protein: CASSKTGVGGEQFF
CDR3 DNA: TGTGCCAGCAGCAAAACAGGGGTTGGAGGTGAGCAGTTCTTC

clone size: few
V gene: TRBV20-1
J gene: TRBJ2-7
D gene: -
CDR3 protein: CSARTISGPRGEQYF
CDR3 DNA: TGCAGTGCTAGAACTATCTCGGGACCCCGGGGCGAGCAGTACTTC

clone size: many
V gene: TRBV13
J gene: TRBJ2-3
D gene: TRBD2
CDR3 protein: CASSSPGLAVGDTQYF
CDR3 DNA: TGTGCCAGCAGCTCCCCGGGACTAGCGGTAGGAGATACGCAGTATTTT

clone size: -
V gene: TRBV28
J gene: TRBJ1-2
D gene: TRBD1
CDR3 protein: CASSFRDARGVPYGYTF
CDR3 DNA: TGTGCCAGCAGTTTCCGGGACGCCAGGGGGGTGCCCTATGGCTACACCTTC

clone size: -
V gene: TRBV27
J gene: TRBJ2-7
D gene: -
CDR3 protein: CASRYGAYEQYF
CDR3 DNA: TGTGCCAGCAGATACGGGGCCTACGAGCAGTACTTC

clone size: few
V gene: TRBV25-1
J gene: TRBJ1-6
D gene: -
CDR3 protein: CASRDTKYNSPLHF
CDR3 DNA: TGTGCCAGCAGGGACACGAAATATAATTCACCCCTCCACTTT

clone size: -
V gene: TRBV5-1
J gene: TRBJ2-5
D gene: TRBD1
CDR3 protein: CASSFVQGWETQYF
CDR3 DNA: TGCGCCAGCAGCTTCGTACAGGGGTGGGAGACCCAGTACTTC

clone size: -
V gene: TRBV4-1
J gene: TRBJ1-1
D gene: -
CDR3 protein: CASRGVGRGAEAFF
CDR3 DNA: TGCGCCAGCAGGGGGGTGGGCCGAGGGGCTGAAGCTTTCTTT

clone size: -
V gene: TRBV6-5
J gene: TRBJ2-1
D gene: -
CDR3 protein: CASSYSPPIYNEQFF
CDR3 DNA: TGTGCCAGCAGTTACTCGCCCCCGATATACAATGAGCAGTTCTTC

clone size: -
V gene: TRBV6-5
J gene: TRBJ2-4
D gene: TRBD1
CDR3 protein: CASRTGRLAKNIQYF
CDR3 DNA: TGTGCCAGCAGGACAGGGAGACTAGCCAAAAACATTCAGTACTTC

clone size: -
V gene: TRBV4-1
J gene: TRBJ2-7
D gene: -
CDR3 protein: CASSQGRTNEQYF
CDR3 DNA: TGCGCCAGCAGCCAAGGCAGGACTAACGAGCAGTACTTC

clone size: -
V gene: TRBV20-1
J gene: TRBJ2-4
D gene: -
CDR3 protein: CSAQDRRGNIQYF
CDR3 DNA: TGCAGTGCGCAGGACCGTAGGGGTAACATTCAGTACTTC

clone size: -
V gene: TRBV12-3/TRBV12-4
J gene: TRBJ1-2
D gene: -
CDR3 protein: CASSPSGIHYGYTF
CDR3 DNA: TGTGCCAGCAGCCCCTCTGGGATACACTATGGCTACACCTTC

clone size: few
V gene: TRBV7-2
J gene: TRBJ2-4
D gene: -
CDR3 protein: CASSSSGVGGSKNIQYF
CDR3 DNA: TGTGCCAGCAGCTCGTCGGGGGTAGGGGGCTCCAAAAACATTCAGTACTTC

clone size: few
V gene: TRBV9
J gene: TRBJ2-3
D gene: TRBD1
CDR3 protein: CASSVTGEGDTQYF
CDR3 DNA: TGTGCCAGCAGCGTGACAGGGGAAGGAGATACGCAGTATTTT

clone size: few
V gene: TRBV13
J gene: TRBJ2-1
D gene: -
CDR3 protein: CASSLGKGLSKFF
CDR3 DNA: TGTGCCAGCAGCTTAGGGAAGGGGCTGAGTAAGTTCTTC

clone size: few
V gene: TRBV28
J gene: TRBJ2-3
D gene: -
CDR3 protein: CASSGSSGTDTQYF
CDR3 DNA: TGTGCCAGCAGTGGATCGTCGGGCACAGATACGCAGTATTTT

clone size: few
V gene: TRBV12-5
J gene: TRBJ1-1
D gene: -
CDR3 protein: CASGNSGSLAEAFF
CDR3 DNA: TGTGCTAGTGGGAACTCGGGGTCACTCGCTGAAGCTTTCTTT

clone size: -
V gene: TRBV20-1
J gene: TRBJ2-1
D gene: TRBD2
CDR3 protein: CSATPGGGVGHEQFF
CDR3 DNA: TGCAGTGCAACGCCGGGGGGGGGGGTCGGGCATGAGCAGTTCTTC

clone size: -
V gene: TRBV3-1
J gene: TRBJ1-2
D gene: TRBD1
CDR3 protein: CASSHGTGTGANYGYTF
CDR3 DNA: TGTGCCAGCAGCCATGGTACCGGGACAGGTGCTAACTATGGCTACACCTTC

clone size: -
V gene: TRBV6-2/TRBV6-3
J gene: TRBJ2-1
D gene: TRBD1
CDR3 protein: CASSLTTGGASNEQFF
CDR3 DNA: TGTGCCAGCAGTTTGACGACAGGGGGCGCATCCAATGAGCAGTTCTTC

clone size: few
V gene: TRBV4-2
J gene: TRBJ2-5
D gene: TRBD2
CDR3 protein: CASSQGASGGDNQETQYF
CDR3 DNA: TGTGCCAGCAGCCAAGGGGCTAGCGGGGGGGATAACCAAGAGACCCAGTACTTC

clone size: few
V gene: TRBV12-3/TRBV12-4
J gene: TRBJ2-1
D gene: -
CDR3 protein: CASSLGAARSYNEQFF
CDR3 DNA: TGTGCCAGCAGTTTAGGGGCGGCGCGCTCCTACAATGAGCAGTTCTTC

clone size: -
V gene: TRBV12-3/TRBV12-4
J gene: TRBJ1-5
D gene: -
CDR3 protein: CASSQQTGNQPQHF
CDR3 DNA: TGTGCCAGCAGTCAGCAGACAGGTAATCAGCCCCAGCATTTT